These 7 T cell receptor beta chains were all obtained from the same sample, sequenced in a study of T-cell memory formation after mild COVID-19. MiXCR was run by TCRdb on the 5' RACE reads, yielding one entry per CDR3 protein. Of about 180,000 distinct CDR3 sequences listed, around a sixth were seen once; the top ten hold roughly 4.3%. The sample comprised PBMCs or a T cell subset sorted from them (not recorded which). The source of these receptors is a man younger than 30 who had mild COVID-19 (a few samples of this study predate the infection). Cell type and time point are not known.

The gene calls are TRBV4-2 and TRBJ2-4; D call uncertain. The V gene's germline CDR1 is LGHNA and CDR2 YNFKEQ. The V gene lost 1 base and the J gene lost 7 bases, with 14 bases spanning the gap. This CDR3 spans 15 amino acids. CDR3 amino acids: CASSQAPGVENIQYF. Written as DNA, the CDR3 is TGTGCCAGCAGCCAAGCTCCTGGGGTAGAGAACATTCAGTACTTC.

The rearrangement joins TRBV12-3 or TRBV12-4 to TRBJ1-1; TRBD1 matches 12 bases. Trimming cost V 5 bases and J 4 bases; bases outside gene matches: 5. This CDR3 is 15 amino acids long. CDR3 nucleotide sequence: TGTGCCAGCAGTCCTCCGGGACAGGGGGCCACTGAAGCTTTCTTT. Residues: CASSPPGQGATEAFF.

This clonotype occurred a few times. The CDR3 is CATKAGGGRGNEQFF. For the CDR3, the DNA is TGCGCCACCAAGGCCGGCGGGGGCCGAGGAAATGAGCAGTTCTTC. The V call is TRBV5-1, the J call TRBJ2-1; maybe TRBD2 (7 bases). CDR3 length equals 15 residues. From germline, CDR1 is SGHRS and CDR2 YFSETQ. V lost 9 bases and J 7 bases, leaving 23 bases between the germline ends.

This clonotype turned up a few times. This chain uses TRBV7-9 with TRBJ2-1, with 8 bases identical to TRBD1. Looked up from germline, CDR1 is SEHNR and CDR2 is FQNEAQ (reference sequence). Trimming took 4 bases from V and 2 from J; bases not matched to a gene: 7. The CDR3 runs 16 residues. Written as DNA, the CDR3 is TGTGCCAGCAGCTCACGACAGGGGAGCCCCTACAATGAGCAGTTCTTC. Translated: CASSSRQGSPYNEQFF. Based on the CDR3 plus reference TRBV7-9 and TRBJ2-1, the full variable domain is DTGVSQNPRHKITKRGQNVTFRCDPISEHNRLYWYRQTLGQGPEFLTYFQNEAQLEKSRLLSDRFSAERPKGSFSTLEIQRTEQGDSAMYLCASSSRQGSPYNEQFFGPGTRLTVL.

The chain combines TRBV12-3 or TRBV12-4 with TRBJ2-3; the match to TRBD2 covers 12 bases. With V trimmed by 6 bases and J by 4 bases, 5 bases remained unmatched. This CDR3 comprises 15 residues. The CDR3 loop reads CASRPSGGAADTQYF. Written as DNA, the CDR3 is TGTGCCAGCAGGCCTAGCGGGGGGGCTGCAGATACGCAGTATTTT.

The rearrangement joins TRBV7-2 to TRBJ2-5, with 7 bases fitting TRBD2. The J segment lost 1 base and the V segment lost 4 bases, leaving 9 bases of the junction unmatched. CDR1 and CDR2 (germline): SGHTA, FQGNSA. The CDR3 totals 16 residues. The CDR3 here is CASSSQISGIQETQYF. CDR3 bases: TGTGCCAGCAGCTCCCAGATAAGCGGGATCCAAGAGACCCAGTACTTC.

The chain couples TRBV5-6 to TRBJ1-5; TRBD1 matches 9 bases. Germline CDR1 is SGHDT and CDR2 is YYEEEE. The CDR3 runs 15 residues. Trimming cost V 3 bases and J 4 bases; bases outside gene matches: 5. The CDR3 DNA reads as TGTGCCAGCAGCTCCCGCGGACAGGGGAATCAGCCCCAGCATTTT. It yields the protein CASSSRGQGNQPQHF.